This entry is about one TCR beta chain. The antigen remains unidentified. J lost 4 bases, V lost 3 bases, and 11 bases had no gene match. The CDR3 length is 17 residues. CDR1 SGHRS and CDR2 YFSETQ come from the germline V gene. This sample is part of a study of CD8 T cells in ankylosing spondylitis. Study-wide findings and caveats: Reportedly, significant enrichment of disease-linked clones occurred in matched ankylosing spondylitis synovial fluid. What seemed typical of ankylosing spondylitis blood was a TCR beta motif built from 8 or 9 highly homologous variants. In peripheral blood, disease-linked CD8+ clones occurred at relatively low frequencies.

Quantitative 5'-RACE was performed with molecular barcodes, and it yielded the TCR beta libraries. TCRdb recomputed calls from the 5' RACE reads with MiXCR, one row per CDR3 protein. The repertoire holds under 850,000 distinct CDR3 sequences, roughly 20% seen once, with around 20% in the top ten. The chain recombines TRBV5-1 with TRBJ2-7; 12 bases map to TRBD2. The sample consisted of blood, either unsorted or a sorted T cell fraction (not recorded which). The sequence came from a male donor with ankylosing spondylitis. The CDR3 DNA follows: TGCGCCAGCAGCTCGCTCCCATCGACTAGCGGGAGTTACGAGCAGTACTTC. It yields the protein CASSSLPSTSGSYEQYF.